The source of this TCR beta chain is a study of cytomegalovirus exposure and HLA in healthy donors. Vbeta (60) and Jbeta (13) primers were used in the PCR. TCRdb keeps only in-frame clones here, not all; method: immunoSEQ multiplex PCR. The repertoire holds some 170,000 clones, 75% seen once, with about 2.7% in the top ten. Germline V CDR1 and CDR2: ENHRY, SYGVKD. V was trimmed by 4 bases and J by 1 base, leaving 10 bases between them. The CDR3 covers 14 residues. J is TRBJ1-1 and V is TRBV10-3; perhaps TRBD1 as D (6 bases). The source of this sequence is a woman between 50 and 59 years old in good health and CMV-seropositive. The sequencing sample was made of PBMCs. In DNA form, the CDR3 reads TGTGCCATCAGTGCTAGGACAGAGAACACTGAAGCTTTCTTT. Its translation: CAISARTENTEAFF.